This T cell receptor beta chain was recorded in a study of blood T cells in healthy people across ages. CDR1 SGDLS and CDR2 YYNGEE come from the germline V gene. With 9 bases removed from V and 7 bases from J, the gap between germline ends came to 11 bases. The CDR3 spans 12 residues. The second PCR ran about 6 to 11 cycles with a sample-barcoded 5' primer and J-beta primers. TCRdb ran MiXCR on the 5' RACE reads and lists one entry per CDR3 protein. The sample lists 800,000 to 1,300,000 distinct CDR3 sequences, 20% to 25% occurring once. About this clonotype: The antigen is not known.

Study conclusions and caveats: Older individuals had lower TCR beta diversity per million T cells (the decline was roughly linear).

This same sample was also taken into another study, of T cells of mothers and their children.

The receptor comes from a girl aged 2 to 9 in good health. The V and J genes are TRBV9 and TRBJ2-6; no reliable D call. The sample taken for sequencing was blood. CDR3 in amino acids: CATSNDANVLTF. CDR3 DNA sequence: TGTGCCACCTCGAATGATGCCAACGTCCTGACTTTC.